This T cell receptor (beta chain) was retrieved from a study of OX40 agonist ivuxolimab in advanced cancers. Findings of the study overall: The CD4+ and CD8+ T cells in the blood had expanded clonally by week 6 at 0.1 to 3.0 mg/kg.

In the case of this clone: Its antigen is not identified.

Repertoires were generated with immunoSEQ multiplex PCR, while TCRdb's copy carries only in-frame clones and drops some. The repertoire includes almost 50,000 clones, approximately 81% of them detected once, and over 5% sits in the top ten. The CDR3 runs to 15 residues. Germline trimming cut 1 base from V and 7 bases from J; bases unmatched to any gene: 5. The germline gives CDR1 LNHDA, CDR2 SQIVND (reference sequence). The clonotype originates from an adult with an advanced solid tumor such as melanoma, head and neck, liver or kidney cancer. The source was CD4+ or CD8+ T cells sorted from blood, collected in a trial of the OX40 agonist ivuxolimab. The chain combines TRBV19 with TRBJ2-2; TRBD2 matches at 8 bases. In DNA, the CDR3 is TGTGCCAGTAGTATAGGAAGCGGGAGAATCGGGGAGCTGTTTTTT. Translated, it gives CASSIGSGRIGELFF.